Listed here is a single TCR beta chain. Researchers ran the PCR with 60 Vbeta and 13 Jbeta primers. TCRdb's copy holds only in-frame clones and misses some; the assay was immunoSEQ multiplex PCR. Here the sample spans 140,000 to 150,000 clones, 78% being singletons. These data come from a study of cytomegalovirus exposure and HLA in healthy donors. The germline V and J ends were trimmed by 4 bases and 3 bases, with 12 bases remaining between them. The V gene's germline CDR1 is ENHRY and CDR2 SYGVKD. This CDR3 is built from 14 residues. The TCR was taken from a woman aged 18-29 years in good health and CMV-seropositive. The genes are TRBV10-3 and TRBJ1-1; D not certain. Specimen: PBMCs. The CDR3 nucleotides are TGTGCCATCAGTGGAAGTTACTCGGACACTGAAGCTTTCTTT. Protein sequence: CAISGSYSDTEAFF.